The 18 T cell receptor beta chains listed next were all sequenced from one sample in a study of persistence of HIV-infected CD4 T cells. The libraries were made with immunoSEQ version 4 in survey mode. Profiled with immunoSEQ multiplex PCR; TCRdb holds only in-frame clones, not every one. The sample includes about 40,000 clones, 75% to 85% seen only once; the top ten take 12% to 15%. No antigen has been assigned to these receptors. Cells were stimulated with overlapping HIV-1 Gag 15-mer peptides. Memory cells lacking CD40L and CD69 with high CD45RO were sorted. The source was CD4+ T cells sorted from PBMCs after approximately 19-hour stimulation, collected from a patient who received antiretroviral therapy. The receptor set was obtained from an adult man with HIV who was CMV-seropositive.

This chain joins TRBV29-1 and TRBJ2-1; 10 nucleotides agree with TRBD1. J gave up 4 bases and V 2 bases, and 5 bases lay outside the gene matches. The V gene's germline CDR1 is SQVTM and CDR2 ANQGSEA. The CDR3 has 15 residues. The CDR3: CSVEPGTGVYNEQFF. In DNA, the CDR3 is TGCAGCGTTGAACCCGGGACAGGGGTTTACAATGAGCAGTTCTTC.

This chain connects TRBV21-1 to TRBJ1-4. TRBV21-1 is assigned pseudogene status. This CDR3 comprises 18 residues. The CDR3 DNA sequence: TGTGCCAGCAGCAACTTATCCGCTTGGAGCGTCACTAATGAAAAACTGTTTTTT. Amino acid sequence: CASSNLSAWSVTNEKLFF.

This clone was found a few times. This chain uses TRBV27 with TRBJ1-5, with D tentatively TRBD1 (5 bases). The germline V and J ends were trimmed by 5 bases and 7 bases, with 12 bases remaining between them. The germline V gene encodes CDR1 MNHEY and CDR2 SMNVEV (reference sequence). The CDR3 length is 13 residues. Here the CDR3 reads CASSKDIWQPQHF. The CDR3 nucleotides read TGTGCCAGCAGTAAGGACATTTGGCAGCCCCAGCATTTT.

This rearrangement joins TRBV25-1 to TRBJ1-2; no firm D call. Per germline, CDR1 MGHDK and CDR2 SYGVNS. The germline V and J ends were trimmed by 1 base and 5 bases, with 8 bases remaining between them. The CDR3 runs 13 residues. The CDR3 sequence: CASSESGGYGYTF. DNA of the CDR3: TGTGCCAGCAGTGAATCCGGCGGGTATGGCTACACCTTC.

The chain has TRBV30 and TRBJ1-1; unclear D gene. Germline lookup yields CDR1 GTSNPN and CDR2 SVGIG (reference sequence). CDR3 length equals 15 residues. The germline V and J ends were trimmed by 0 bases and 4 bases, with 15 bases remaining between them. CDR3 loop: CAWSVRWRPGTEAFF. The CDR3 nucleotides are TGTGCCTGGAGTGTTCGTTGGCGGCCGGGCACTGAAGCTTTCTTT.

This clone was recorded once. The CDR3 reads CASSPLPGSSYNSPLHF. For the CDR3, the DNA is TGTGCCAGCAGCCCTTTACCCGGTAGCTCCTATAATTCACCCCTCCACTTT. The chain couples TRBV3-1 (or the pseudogene TRBV3-2) to TRBJ1-6; the D is unclear. Germline loops: CDR1 LGHDT, CDR2 YNNKEL (reference sequence). This CDR3 contains 17 residues. V was pared by 4 bases and J by 0 bases, with 13 bases between.

V usage is TRBV10-1 and J usage is TRBJ1-6; D ambiguous. The CDR3 totals 13 residues. Germline loops: CDR1 WNHNN, CDR2 SYGVQD (reference sequence). V gave up 8 bases and J gave up 8 bases, with 13 bases separating them. The CDR3 region is CASSFGRDSPLHF. CDR3 DNA: TGCGCCAGCTCCTTTGGAAGGGATTCACCCCTCCACTTT.

The chain carries TRBV18 and TRBJ2-1, with a tentative D call TRBD2 (6 bases). Germline V gene data show CDR1 as KGHSH and CDR2 as LQKENI. Trimming took off 6 bases at V and 3 bases at J, with 15 bases between the two ends. The CDR3 consists of 15 residues. Here the CDR3 reads CASSPGTGLYNEQFF. The CDR3 coding sequence is TGTGCCAGCTCTCCCGGGACTGGCCTCTACAATGAGCAGTTCTTC.

This chain connects TRBV27 to TRBJ2-7, with D possibly being TRBD2 (6 bases). Germline lookup yields CDR1 MNHEY and CDR2 SMNVEV (reference sequence). CDR3 length equals 14 residues. V lost 6 bases and J 2 bases, leaving 14 bases between the germline ends. In DNA, the CDR3 is TGTGCCAGCAGATCCGGGACTCACACCTACGAGCAGTACTTC. It yields the protein CASRSGTHTYEQYF.

By share of the sample, this clone is medium-sized. The chain couples TRBV19 to TRBJ1-1; weak D call: TRBD1 (5 bases). V was shortened by 4 bases and J by 1 base, with 19 bases between the two germline ends. The CDR3 loop spans 17 amino acids. Germline V lookup: CDR1 LNHDA, CDR2 SQIVND (reference sequence). The CDR3 loop is CASSTPRGRDWNTEAFF. The CDR3 DNA is TGTGCCAGTAGTACGCCACGGGGTAGGGACTGGAACACTGAAGCTTTCTTT.

The rearrangement links TRBV7-2 to TRBJ2-1, with D possibly TRBD2 on 6 matching bases. Germline V gene lookup returns CDR1 SGHTA and CDR2 FQGNSA. The CDR3 contains 17 residues. The V end lost 5 bases, the J end lost 6 bases, and 23 bases lay between the germline ends. The CDR3 DNA is TGTGCCAGCAGCCTCAGGTTTCAGGCGGGGCTATTCAATGAGCAGTTCTTC. It is translated as CASSLRFQAGLFNEQFF.

The V and J genes are TRBV18 and TRBJ1-1; D not certain. Germline CDR1 reads KGHSH; CDR2 reads LQKENI. This CDR3 has 14 amino acids. Trimming took off 3 bases at V and 0 bases at J, with 8 bases between the two ends. For the CDR3, the DNA is TGTGCCAGCTCACCCGGTTCCCTGAACACTGAAGCTTTCTTT. It codes for CASSPGSLNTEAFF.

The J gene is TRBJ2-1, the V gene TRBV18, with D unresolved. V lost 2 bases, J lost 1 base, and 12 bases lay in between. The CDR3 contains 16 residues. Germline CDR1 is KGHSH and CDR2 is LQKENI. The CDR3 DNA reads as TGTGCCAGCTCACCATTCCTCTCCGGTTCCTACAATGAGCAGTTCTTC. Protein sequence: CASSPFLSGSYNEQFF.

The chain couples TRBV2 to TRBJ2-6; 8 positions agree with TRBD1. Germline lookup yields CDR1 SNHLY and CDR2 FYNNEI. V lost 7 bases to trimming and J lost 1 base; unmatched junction nucleotides: 18. This CDR3 has 20 amino acids. This CDR3 is CASKDREGFLRGSGANVLTF. Written as DNA, the CDR3 is TGTGCCAGCAAGGACAGGGAAGGATTTCTAAGAGGGTCTGGGGCCAACGTCCTGACTTTC.

The chain carries TRBV9 and TRBJ2-3, with 7 bases lining up with TRBD2. Trimming took 0 bases from V and 4 from J; bases not matched to a gene: 2. Germline V CDR1 and CDR2: SGDLS, YYNGEE. This CDR3 contains 14 residues. The CDR3 DNA follows: TGTGCCAGCAGCGTAGTGGGAGGGGCAGATACGCAGTATTTT. Protein sequence: CASSVVGGADTQYF.

The chain joins TRBV7-2 to TRBJ2-3, with no clear D. Germline CDR1 reads SGHTA; CDR2 reads FQGNSA. The CDR3 is 12 amino acids. Trimming shortened V by 5 bases and J by 5 bases, and 8 bases separated the two germline ends. DNA of the CDR3: TGTGCCAGCAGCGAAAACAGAGATACGCAGTATTTT. Its translation is CASSENRDTQYF.

The V gene is TRBV27, the J gene TRBJ1-5; perhaps TRBD1 as D (5 bases). V was pared by 5 bases and J by 0 bases, with 20 bases between. The CDR3 has 18 amino acids. From germline, CDR1 is MNHEY and CDR2 SMNVEV (reference sequence). CDR3 DNA sequence: TGTGCCAGCAGTGTGTTTGGGGGAGTTACTCATAGCAATCAGCCCCAGCATTTT. It yields the protein CASSVFGGVTHSNQPQHF.

The chain joins TRBV15 to TRBJ1-2, with no clear D. From germline, CDR1 is LNHNV and CDR2 YYDKDF (reference sequence). This CDR3 has 15 residues. Trimming took off 0 bases at V and 6 bases at J, with 14 bases between the two ends. The CDR3 nucleotides are TGTGCCACCAGCAGAGATAAAACCTTAAGGAATGGCTACACCTTC. Amino acids: CATSRDKTLRNGYTF.